A single T cell receptor (beta chain) is shown here with its context. Its target is not known. The sample originates from a study of post-analysis software for immune sequencing data. Study observations and caveats: Among 5 or 6 TRBV segments more frequent in patients than controls were TRBV5-6, TRBV5-1 and TRBV20-1. F-measure co-clustering was strong for batch-matched samples.

cDNA libraries of TCR beta carried unique molecular identifiers. MiXCR, applied by TCRdb to the PCR reads, yields one record per CDR3 protein. The sample lists 150,000 to 200,000 distinct CDR3 sequences, approximately 30% occurring once. Germline CDR1 MDHEN, CDR2 SYDVKM. CDR3 length equals 13 residues. Trimming cost V 2 bases and J 1 base, with 5 bases left between them. This sequence was found in a girl aged 10 to 17 with multiple sclerosis. The rearrangement joins TRBV28 to TRBJ1-2; D uncertain. Sequencing input: blood. CDR3 amino acids: CASSLVVNYGYTF. The CDR3 DNA reads as TGTGCCAGCAGTTTAGTGGTTAACTATGGCTACACCTTC.